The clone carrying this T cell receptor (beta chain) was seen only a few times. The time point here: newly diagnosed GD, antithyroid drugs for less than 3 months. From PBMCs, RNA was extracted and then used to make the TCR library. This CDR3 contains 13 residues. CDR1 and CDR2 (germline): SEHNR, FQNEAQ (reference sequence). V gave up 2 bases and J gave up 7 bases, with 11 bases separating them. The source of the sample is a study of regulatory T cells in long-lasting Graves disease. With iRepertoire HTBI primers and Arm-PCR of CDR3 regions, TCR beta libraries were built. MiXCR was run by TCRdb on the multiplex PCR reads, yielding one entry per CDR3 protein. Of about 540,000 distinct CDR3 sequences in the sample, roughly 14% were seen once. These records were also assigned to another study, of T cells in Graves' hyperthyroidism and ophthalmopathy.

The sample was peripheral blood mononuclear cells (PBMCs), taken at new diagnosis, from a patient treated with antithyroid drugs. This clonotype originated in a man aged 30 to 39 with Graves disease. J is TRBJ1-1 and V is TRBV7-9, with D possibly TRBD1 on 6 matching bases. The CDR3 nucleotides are TGTGCCAGCAGCTTAAGGGGGGGGGATGAAGCTTTCTTT. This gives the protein CASSLRGGDEAFF.